This T cell receptor (beta chain) was recorded in a study of CD8 T cells in Susac syndrome. Whole-study results and caveats: In its TCR sequencing and HLA analysis, the study acknowledged that the number of individuals was relatively small.

Random hexamers were used to reverse transcribe an amount of about 0.5 to 1 ug RNA. Across 54 Vbeta and 13 Jbeta, immunoSEQ multiplex PCR amplified TCR beta CDR3. Via MiXCR, TCRdb re-called the immunoSEQ multiplex PCR reads, giving one row per CDR3 protein. The sample has some 100,000 distinct CDR3 sequences, about 93% seen once. The controls were healthy donors who were matched for age and sex. Remarks on this clonotype: Its antigen remains unknown.

The CDR3 contains 11 residues. Trimming shortened V by 8 bases and J by 5 bases, and 9 bases separated the two germline ends. In germline, CDR1 is MNHEY, CDR2 SVGEGT. Sequenced material: CD4+ T cells from PBMCs. The source of this sequence is a human donor in good health. This chain uses TRBV6-2 or TRBV6-3 with TRBJ1-1; D call uncertain. CDR3 DNA: TGTGCCAGCTGGTCAGCTACTGAAGCTTTCTTT. As protein: CASWSATEAFF.